This passage covers 20 T cell receptor beta chains from one sample sequenced in a study of cytomegalovirus exposure and HLA in healthy donors. Sequencing was performed with immunoSEQ multiplex PCR; in TCRdb, only in-frame clones are kept and a portion is missing. The repertoire holds about 220,000 clones, with around nine tenths as singletons. Source material: PBMCs. The receptor source for this set is a woman aged 18 to 35 in good health and CMV-seronegative.

The chain has TRBV30 and TRBJ1-2; TRBD1 matches at 7 bases. The CDR3 is 17 residues long. In germline, CDR1 is GTSNPN, CDR2 SVGIG (reference sequence). V lost 4 bases, J lost 5 bases, and 19 bases stayed unmatched. In DNA form, the CDR3 reads TGTGCCTGGAAGCCCCCGACAGGGAAATCCTCTTGGTATGGCTACACCTTC. Residues: CAWKPPTGKSSWYGYTF.

The chain employs TRBV11-2 and TRBJ2-5, with no clear D. Trimming took 2 bases from V and 1 from J, leaving 11 bases between them. CDR3 length: 15 residues. Germline V gene sequence: CDR1 SGHAT, CDR2 FQNNGV. Here the CDR3 reads CASSLYTAAQETQYF. In nucleotides, the CDR3 is TGTGCCAGCAGCTTATATACAGCAGCCCAAGAGACCCAGTACTTC.

This clone was observed a few times. The V and J genes are TRBV4-2 and TRBJ2-7, with TRBD1 matching 8 bases. There are 15 residues in the CDR3. Germline V gives CDR1 LGHNA, CDR2 YNFKEQ. V dropped 0 bases and J dropped 0; count of bases not matched to a gene: 1. The CDR3 DNA reads as TGTGCCAGCAGCCAAGAAGGGACAGGCTCCTACGAGCAGTACTTC. This encodes CASSQEGTGSYEQYF.

CDR3 sequence reads: CASSPTGNEKLFF. The CDR3 coding sequence is TGTGCCAGCTCACCGACAGGGAATGAAAAACTGTTTTTT. The chain combines TRBV18 with TRBJ1-4, with 7 bases aligning to TRBD1. V lost 3 bases and J lost 5; bases outside the gene matches: 0. The CDR3 covers 13 residues. The germline gives CDR1 KGHSH, CDR2 LQKENI.

V gene TRBV28 combines with J gene TRBJ2-7; 7 nucleotides match TRBD1. Trimming at V came to 1 base and at J to 2 bases, leaving 2 bases not matched to a gene. Germline V lookup: CDR1 MDHEN, CDR2 SYDVKM. This CDR3 has 14 residues. CDR3 in amino acids: CASSLYGQAYEQYF. The CDR3 DNA is TGTGCCAGCAGTTTATACGGACAGGCCTACGAGCAGTACTTC.

The rearrangement uses TRBV29-1 and TRBJ2-1, with 9 bases that match TRBD1. With V trimmed by 3 bases and J by 15 bases, 6 bases remained unmatched. The germline CDR1 and CDR2 sequences are SQVTM and ANQGSEA. The CDR3 is 11 residues long. CDR3 amino acids: CSVDGTGSGFF. In DNA, the CDR3 is TGCAGCGTTGACGGGACAGGGTCCGGGTTCTTC.

With regard to this clone: At one end the junction does not follow the germline gene, possibly because of a read error. The genes are TRBV11-3 and TRBJ2-5; tentative D call: TRBD2 (5 bases). The CDR3 is made up of 14 amino acids. Germline CDR1 SGHNT, CDR2 YENEEA. This CDR3 is CASSLGGVQETQYF. CDR3 DNA: TGTGCCAGCAGTTTAGGAGGTGTACAAGAGACCCAGTACTTC. Complete variable domain (other parts from reference TRBV11-3 and TRBJ2-5): EAGVVQSPRYKIIEKKQPVAFWCNPISGHNTLYWYLQNLGQGPELLIRYENEEAVDDSQLPKDRFSAERLKGVDSTLKIQPAELGDSAVYLCASSLGGVQETQYFGPGTRLLVL.

This chain connects TRBV30 to TRBJ1-5; unclear D gene. With 0 bases removed from V and 0 bases from J, the gap between germline ends came to 12 bases. In germline, CDR1 is GTSNPN, CDR2 SVGIG (reference sequence). The CDR3 contains 16 residues. CDR3 residues: CAWSVGGGVSNQPQHF. The CDR3 nucleotides are TGTGCCTGGAGTGTAGGAGGCGGAGTTAGCAATCAGCCCCAGCATTTT.

The rearrangement uses TRBV30 and TRBJ2-2, with D unresolved. The CDR3 consists of 14 residues. The germline V gene has CDR1 GTSNPN and CDR2 SVGIG (reference sequence). Trimming removed 1 base from V and 1 base from J, with 7 bases in between. CDR3 sequence reads: CAWSGYRNTGELFF. CDR3 DNA: TGTGCCTGGAGTGGTTACAGGAACACCGGGGAGCTGTTTTTT.

As to this clone: Other DNA sequences in this specimen translate into the identical CDR3. V usage is TRBV18 and J usage is TRBJ1-4; 7 bases are shared with TRBD1. The CDR3 is 13 amino acids. Germline values: CDR1 KGHSH, CDR2 LQKENI. V shed 6 bases and J 6 bases; nucleotides not matched to a gene: 4. The CDR3 nucleotides are TGTGCCAGCTCCGGTCAGGGGGATGAAAAACTGTTTTTT. This encodes CASSGQGDEKLFF.

This chain connects TRBV11-3 to TRBJ2-1, with 7 bases aligning to TRBD2. With 3 bases clipped from V and 7 bases from J, the junction kept 9 bases outside the gene matches. The CDR3 runs 15 residues. Germline-derived CDR1 and CDR2 are SGHNT and YENEEA. The CDR3 DNA is TGTGCCAGCAGCTTTGGCGGGAGTTCGGGTAATGAGCAGTTCTTC. It encodes CASSFGGSSGNEQFF. The whole variable domain, remainder taken from reference TRBV11-3 and TRBJ2-1, is EAGVVQSPRYKIIEKKQPVAFWCNPISGHNTLYWYLQNLGQGPELLIRYENEEAVDDSQLPKDRFSAERLKGVDSTLKIQPAELGDSAVYLCASSFGGSSGNEQFFGPGTRLTVL.

This clone was seen only once. The rearrangement joins TRBV9 to TRBJ1-1; D is uncertain. V lost 3 bases to trimming and J lost 3 bases, with 3 bases between them. CDR1 SGDLS and CDR2 YYNGEE come from the germline V gene. The CDR3 has 11 amino acids. DNA for the CDR3: TGTGCCAGCAGCGGAGACACTGAAGCTTTCTTT. This codes for CASSGDTEAFF.

CDR3 DNA sequence: TGTGCCAGCAGCTCCTCAGGGATCTACGAGCAGTACTTC. It yields the protein CASSSSGIYEQYF. The genes are TRBV11-1 and TRBJ2-7, with TRBD1 as a possible D gene (5 bases). In germline, CDR1 is SGHAT, CDR2 FQDESV (reference sequence). CDR3 size: 13 residues. Deletions cut 4 bases from V and 3 bases from J, with 10 bases between.

The gene calls are TRBV19 and TRBJ1-3; 7 bases are shared with TRBD1. V dropped 4 bases and J dropped 0; count of bases not matched to a gene: 6. The CDR3 length is 16 residues. Germline CDR1 LNHDA, CDR2 SQIVND (reference sequence). The CDR3 loop reads CASSTTGTDSGNTIYF. CDR3 nucleotides: TGTGCCAGTAGTACAACCGGGACAGACTCTGGAAACACCATATATTTT. The complete variable domain, with remaining parts taken from reference TRBV19 and TRBJ1-3, reads DGGITQSPKYLFRKEGQNVTLSCEQNLNHDAMYWYRQDPGQGLRLIYYSQIVNDFQKGDIAEGYSVSREKKESFPLTVTSAQKNPTAFYLCASSTTGTDSGNTIYFGEGSWLTVV.

This clone was picked up one time. V gene TRBV9 combines with J gene TRBJ2-1, with D maybe TRBD2 (5 bases). The CDR3 runs to 15 residues. V shed 0 bases and J shed 9 bases, with 16 bases lying between them. Germline CDR1 reads SGDLS; CDR2 reads YYNGEE. CDR3 sequence (DNA): TGTGCCAGCAGCGTAGACTTGATTAGCGAGGCTGAGCAGTTCTTC. It encodes CASSVDLISEAEQFF.

V and J are TRBV30 and TRBJ2-2; 8 bases match TRBD2. The CDR3 spans 20 residues. Germline V gene lookup returns CDR1 GTSNPN and CDR2 SVGIG (reference sequence). The V gene end was trimmed by 3 bases and the J gene end by 0 bases; junction bases not matched to a gene: 18. The CDR3 spells CAWRGWAGGQSDANTGELFF. The DNA of the CDR3 is TGTGCCTGGAGAGGTTGGGCGGGAGGTCAAAGCGACGCGAACACCGGGGAGCTGTTTTTT.

This clone was seen only once. A read error may account for a junction end that differs from germline. The J gene is TRBJ1-2, the V gene TRBV5-1, with a tentative D call TRBD1 (5 bases). The V gene's germline CDR1 is SGHRS and CDR2 YFSETQ. The CDR3 covers 14 residues. The CDR3 reads CASSLTVRDYGYTF. The CDR3 DNA reads TGCGCCAGCAGCTTGACCGTCAGGGACTACGGCTACACCTTC.

The chain combines TRBV6-6 with TRBJ2-3, with 15 nucleotides matching TRBD2. Germline CDR1 MNHNY, CDR2 SVGAGI (reference sequence). J gave up 3 bases and V 8 bases, and 3 bases lay outside the gene matches. This CDR3 is built from 15 residues. CDR3 in DNA: TGTGCCAGCGGGACTAGCGGGAGGTCAACAGATACGCAGTATTTT. The encoded protein is CASGTSGRSTDTQYF.

The V and J genes are TRBV2 and TRBJ2-7; TRBD2 is a possible D gene (6 bases). Germline CDR1 SNHLY, CDR2 FYNNEI. CDR3 size: 16 residues. V gave up 2 bases and J gave up 4 bases, with 18 bases separating them. DNA of the CDR3: TGTGCCAGCAGTGAATGGGGATCCGGGACTGGGTACGAGCAGTACTTC. Protein: CASSEWGSGTGYEQYF.

This chain joins TRBV4-1 and TRBJ2-1; a possible D gene is TRBD2 (5 bases). V was shortened by 4 bases and J by 8 bases, with 15 bases between the two germline ends. The CDR3 length is 14 residues. Looked up from germline, CDR1 is MGHRA and CDR2 is YSYEKL. CDR3 sequence: CASSLSNREDEQFF. For the CDR3, the DNA is TGCGCCAGCAGCCTTAGCAATCGGGAAGATGAGCAGTTCTTC.